Following are 10 T cell receptor beta chains from one sample sequenced in a study of blood T cell repertoires in COVID-19. Only in-frame clones appear in the TCRdb table, and some are missing; sequencing was by immunoSEQ multiplex PCR. The table includes some 60,000 clones, 77% detected once. Sequencing was carried out using peripheral blood. The receptor source for this set is a human donor in a cohort sampled during active COVID-19.

J is TRBJ2-3 and V is TRBV27, with D maybe TRBD1 (6 bases). V lost 5 bases to trimming and J lost 5 bases, with 14 bases between them. Germline V gives CDR1 MNHEY, CDR2 SMNVEV (reference sequence). This CDR3 has 14 amino acids. The CDR3 nucleotides are TGTGCCAGCAGTATGGACAGCCGTGAAGATACGCAGTATTTT. Its protein product is CASSMDSREDTQYF.

The CDR3: CASRPIGGGDTQYF. The CDR3 DNA sequence: TGTGCCAGCAGACCTATCGGGGGGGGAGATACGCAGTATTTT. The rearrangement joins TRBV7-2 to TRBJ2-3, with 8 bases aligning to TRBD2. J gave up 5 bases and V 6 bases, and 7 bases lay outside the gene matches. Germline lookup yields CDR1 SGHTA and CDR2 FQGNSA. The CDR3 contains 14 residues.

The rearrangement uses TRBV3-1 (or the pseudogene TRBV3-2) and TRBJ1-2, with a tentative D call TRBD1 (6 bases). Trimming took 1 base from V and 4 from J, leaving 22 bases between them. This CDR3 comprises 18 residues. Looked up from germline, CDR1 is LGHDT and CDR2 is YNNKEL (reference sequence). The CDR3 protein is CASSQAVRELQGPYGYTF. Here the CDR3 DNA reads TGTGCCAGCAGCCAAGCAGTTAGGGAGTTACAGGGTCCCTATGGCTACACCTTC.

In this sample, this clone turned up a few times. J is TRBJ1-1 and V is TRBV18; no definite D call. The CDR3 has 12 residues. From germline, CDR1 is KGHSH and CDR2 LQKENI. Trimming cost V 6 bases and J 5 bases, with 10 bases left between them. The chain's CDR3 is CASSLLDTEAFF. DNA of the CDR3: TGTGCCAGCTCTCTACTAGATACTGAAGCTTTCTTT.

This clone has a count of ten or more. The V and J genes are TRBV30 and TRBJ1-2; 9 bases agree with TRBD1. The J segment lost 5 bases and the V segment lost 2 bases, leaving 3 bases of the junction unmatched. Germline-derived CDR1 and CDR2 are GTSNPN and SVGIG (reference sequence). The CDR3 runs 13 residues. The CDR3 protein is CAWSPGTGYGYTF. CDR3 coding DNA: TGTGCCTGGAGTCCCGGGACAGGGTATGGCTACACCTTC.

The genes are TRBV28 and TRBJ1-1, with a possible D match to TRBD1 (6 bases). This CDR3 contains 14 residues. V was clipped by 2 bases and J by 3 bases, with 10 bases between them. Per germline, CDR1 MDHEN and CDR2 SYDVKM. Here the CDR3 DNA reads TGTGCCAGCAGTTTACAGCCAGGGGACACTGAAGCTTTCTTT. This encodes CASSLQPGDTEAFF.

The rearrangement links TRBV5-6 to TRBJ2-3; 9 nucleotides agree with TRBD2. Germline V lookup: CDR1 SGHDT, CDR2 YYEEEE. V shed 4 bases and J 5 bases; nucleotides not matched to a gene: 17. This CDR3 is 18 amino acids long. The CDR3 DNA sequence: TGTGCCAGCAGCGGATCTTCGGCGGGAGGGTTATCAAGAGATACGCAGTATTTT. Translated, it gives CASSGSSAGGLSRDTQYF.

This clone was observed a handful of times. The genes are TRBV4-2 and TRBJ1-3, with D perhaps TRBD1 (5 bases). Trimming took 4 bases from V and 2 from J, leaving 18 bases between them. Germline values: CDR1 LGHNA, CDR2 YNFKEQ. This CDR3 is built from 17 residues. CDR3 residues: CASSRGGVRGAGNTIYF. In DNA, the CDR3 is TGTGCCAGCAGCCGGGGAGGAGTCCGGGGGGCTGGAAACACCATATATTTT.

This clone was recorded only once. The chain combines TRBV7-2 with TRBJ1-5; maybe TRBD1 (5 bases). The CDR3 covers 15 residues. The V end was cut by 5 bases, the J end by 6 bases, with 17 bases between. Germline V gene lookup returns CDR1 SGHTA and CDR2 FQGNSA. The CDR3 loop is CASSPGGGGPQPQHF. The CDR3 region has the DNA TGTGCCAGCAGCCCCGGGGGTGGGGGACCTCAGCCCCAGCATTTT. Supplemented by reference TRBV7-2 and TRBJ1-5, the full variable domain reads GAGVSQSPSNKVTEKGKDVELRCDPISGHTALYWYRQSLGQGLEFLIYFQGNSAPDKSGLPSDRFSAERTGGSVSTLTIQRTQQEDSAVYLCASSPGGGGPQPQHFGDGTRLSIL.

The V gene is TRBV6-5, the J gene TRBJ1-2; D call uncertain. The length of the CDR3 is 14 residues. Deletions cut 6 bases from V and 5 bases from J, with 16 bases between. Germline CDR1 is MNHEY and CDR2 is SVGAGI. The CDR3 reads CASRPATDTYGYTF. CDR3 coding DNA: TGTGCCAGCAGGCCCGCTACAGATACTTATGGCTACACCTTC.